These 32 T cell receptor beta chains came from one sample sequenced in a study of cytomegalovirus exposure and HLA in healthy donors. Generated by immunoSEQ multiplex PCR, the TCRdb table keeps only in-frame clones and is missing some. The sample lists about 110,000 clones, 70% to 90% seen once, with roughly 3% in the top ten. The source material was PBMCs. The receptors here all came from a woman younger than 35 in good health and CMV-seronegative.

The J gene is TRBJ1-4, the V gene TRBV6-1; TRBD1 matches at 8 bases. Germline CDR1 and CDR2: MNHNS and SASEGT. J gave up 7 bases and V 3 bases, and 1 base lay outside the gene matches. This CDR3 spans 13 amino acids. The CDR3 nucleotides are TGTGCCAGCAGTGACGACAGGGGTGAAAAACTGTTTTTT. Protein sequence: CASSDDRGEKLFF.

The chain is built from TRBV5-4 and TRBJ1-2; 11 bases map to TRBD1. V lost 0 bases to trimming and J lost 7 bases; unmatched junction nucleotides: 5. CDR1 and CDR2 (germline): SGHNT, YYREEE (reference sequence). The CDR3 runs to 15 residues. The CDR3 loop is CASSLDAGTGGGYTF. CDR3 coding DNA: TGTGCCAGCAGCTTGGATGCCGGGACAGGGGGTGGCTACACCTTC.

This clone was picked up one time. The chain has TRBV27 and TRBJ1-1; D possibly corresponds to TRBD1 (6 bases). V was trimmed by 8 bases and J by 13 bases, leaving 17 bases between them. The CDR3 is made up of 11 amino acids. Germline values: CDR1 MNHEY, CDR2 SMNVEV (reference sequence). In nucleotides, the CDR3 is TGTGCCAGCTCCACAGGGTGGGGTTATTTCTTT. This sequence encodes CASSTGWGYFF.

The chain joins TRBV19 to TRBJ2-1, with no clear D. This CDR3 is built from 14 residues. The ends were cut back, 5 bases at V and 8 bases at J, with 16 bases in the middle. The germline gives CDR1 LNHDA, CDR2 SQIVND (reference sequence). CDR3 DNA: TGTGCCAGTAGTTCAAGACTCTCCCGGGATGAGCAGTTCTTC. Residues: CASSSRLSRDEQFF.

The genes are TRBV5-4 and TRBJ2-7, with D possibly TRBD2 on 5 matching bases. V was pared by 5 bases and J by 3 bases, with 12 bases between. The CDR3 is 13 residues long. Germline CDR1 SGHNT, CDR2 YYREEE (reference sequence). CDR3 protein: CASRPWGVYEQYF. The DNA of the CDR3 is TGTGCCAGCAGGCCTTGGGGAGTCTACGAGCAGTACTTC. The full variable domain, completed using reference TRBV5-4 and TRBJ2-7, is ETGVTQSPTHLIKTRGQQVTLRCSSQSGHNTVSWYQQALGQGPQFIFQYYREEENGRGNFPPRFSGLQFPNYSSELNVNALELDDSALYLCASRPWGVYEQYFGPGTRLTVT.

This chain connects TRBV9 to TRBJ1-2; no definite D call. V was cut by 0 bases and J by 6 bases, with 6 bases left in between. The CDR3 contains 12 residues. CDR1 and CDR2 from the germline V gene are SGDLS and YYNGEE. The CDR3 sequence: CASSVARDGYTF. CDR3 DNA sequence: TGTGCCAGCAGCGTAGCTAGAGATGGCTACACCTTC. Complete variable domain (other parts from reference TRBV9 and TRBJ1-2): DSGVTQTPKHLITATGQRVTLRCSPRSGDLSVYWYQQSLDQGLQFLIQYYNGEERAKGNILERFSAQQFPDLHSELNLSSLELGDSALYFCASSVARDGYTFGSGTRLTVV.

The rearrangement joins TRBV5-1 to TRBJ1-2, with D perhaps TRBD1 (5 bases). The CDR3 is made up of 14 amino acids. The V end lost 3 bases, the J end lost 3 bases, and 12 bases lay between the germline ends. Germline assignment: CDR1 SGHRS and CDR2 YFSETQ. This CDR3 is CASSWASGDYGYTF. The DNA of the CDR3 is TGCGCCAGCAGCTGGGCATCGGGGGACTATGGCTACACCTTC.

The chain couples TRBV18 to TRBJ1-3; 9 positions match TRBD1. Losses at the gene ends were 3 bases for V and 4 bases for J; bases not matched to a gene: 7. Germline V CDR1 and CDR2: KGHSH, LQKENI. CDR3 length equals 16 residues. CDR3 residues: CASSPTLQGAGNTIYF. CDR3 DNA: TGTGCCAGCTCACCGACTTTACAGGGGGCAGGAAACACCATATATTTT.

The chain uses TRBV5-1 and TRBJ1-4; D may be TRBD1 (5 bases). This CDR3 is built from 15 residues. Germline V gene lookup returns CDR1 SGHRS and CDR2 YFSETQ. V lost 4 bases and J lost 7, with 17 bases in between. The CDR3 coding sequence is TGCGCCAGCAGCACCTCGGGGAGGGGAGGTGAAAAACTGTTTTTT. Its translation: CASSTSGRGGEKLFF.

This rearrangement joins TRBV5-1 to TRBJ2-3, with 12 bases identical to TRBD1. Trimming cost V 1 base and J 4 bases; bases outside gene matches: 4. Per germline, CDR1 SGHRS and CDR2 YFSETQ. The CDR3 has 16 amino acids. CDR3 loop: CASSLRGQGASDTQYF. As DNA, the CDR3 is TGCGCCAGCAGCTTGAGGGGACAGGGGGCCTCAGATACGCAGTATTTT.

The V gene is TRBV9, the J gene TRBJ2-5, with D hard to call. From germline, CDR1 is SGDLS and CDR2 YYNGEE. This CDR3 region has 14 residues. V dropped 0 bases and J dropped 5 bases, with 11 bases sitting between them. CDR3 bases: TGTGCCAGCAGCGTAGGTGTGGGCCTCGAGACCCAGTACTTC. This codes for CASSVGVGLETQYF.

The rearrangement uses TRBV6-5 and TRBJ2-7; D possibly corresponds to TRBD1 (5 bases). The V gene lost 4 bases and the J gene lost 1 base, with 11 bases spanning the gap. This CDR3 is 14 amino acids long. CDR1 is MNHEY, CDR2 SVGAGI, per germline. In nucleotides, the CDR3 is TGTGCCAGCAGTTTCTCGACAGCTTCCTACGAGCAGTACTTC. This gives the protein CASSFSTASYEQYF.

Regarding this clone: The same CDR3 arises from other DNA sequences in this sample as well. The V gene is TRBV27, the J gene TRBJ1-3; tentative D call: TRBD1 (5 bases). The germline V and J ends were trimmed by 3 bases and 0 bases, with 6 bases remaining between them. Looked up from germline, CDR1 is MNHEY and CDR2 is SMNVEV (reference sequence). The CDR3 sequence is 14 residues long. CDR3 sequence reads: CASSFRGSGNTIYF. In DNA form, the CDR3 reads TGTGCCAGCAGTTTTAGGGGCTCTGGAAACACCATATATTTT.

This clone was recorded only once. This sequence joins TRBV9 and TRBJ1-2; D is ambiguous. This CDR3 comprises 14 residues. Germline-derived CDR1 and CDR2 are SGDLS and YYNGEE. Trimming took 4 bases from V and 9 from J, leaving 19 bases between them. CDR3 loop: CASSIGDGGLRYTF. CDR3 DNA sequence: TGTGCCAGCAGCATTGGTGATGGAGGGTTGCGCTACACCTTC. Using reference TRBV9 and TRBJ1-2 for the parts outside the CDR3, the full variable domain is DSGVTQTPKHLITATGQRVTLRCSPRSGDLSVYWYQQSLDQGLQFLIQYYNGEERAKGNILERFSAQQFPDLHSELNLSSLELGDSALYFCASSIGDGGLRYTFGSGTRLTVV.

Only a few counts were recorded for this clone. The gene calls are TRBV2 and TRBJ2-7; TRBD2 matches 7 bases. The CDR3 has 13 amino acids. CDR1 is SNHLY, CDR2 FYNNEI, per germline. V lost 8 bases, J lost 3 bases, and 7 bases stayed unmatched. The CDR3 sequence is CASLSGGGYEQYF. CDR3 bases: TGTGCCAGCCTTTCAGGCGGGGGCTACGAGCAGTACTTC.

The chain carries TRBV28 and TRBJ2-7; tentative D call: TRBD1 (6 bases). This CDR3 is 13 amino acids long. V was shortened by 5 bases and J by 2 bases, with 10 bases between the two germline ends. Germline loops: CDR1 MDHEN, CDR2 SYDVKM. The CDR3 DNA reads TGTGCCAGCAGTCCTCCAGGGGCCTACGAGCAGTACTTC. Translating gives CASSPPGAYEQYF.

The V and J genes are TRBV19 and TRBJ1-2; 8 positions agree with TRBD1. The V segment lost 4 bases and the J segment 8 bases; nucleotides outside the gene matches: 3. The V gene's germline CDR1 is LNHDA and CDR2 SQIVND (reference sequence). The CDR3 has 12 amino acids. DNA of the CDR3: TGTGCCAGTAGTAACCGGGACAGGGGCTACACCTTC. Translating it yields CASSNRDRGYTF. Using reference TRBV19 and TRBJ1-2 for the parts outside the CDR3, the full variable domain is DGGITQSPKYLFRKEGQNVTLSCEQNLNHDAMYWYRQDPGQGLRLIYYSQIVNDFQKGDIAEGYSVSREKKESFPLTVTSAQKNPTAFYLCASSNRDRGYTFGSGTRLTVV.

The chain has TRBV7-9 and TRBJ1-6, with 9 bases matching TRBD1. Germline V gene lookup returns CDR1 SEHNR and CDR2 FQNEAQ (reference sequence). CDR3 length equals 17 residues. V shed 2 bases and J 10 bases; nucleotides not matched to a gene: 12. CDR3 residues: CASSLTTSGTGTSPLHF. DNA of the CDR3: TGTGCCAGCAGCTTAACCACTTCCGGGACAGGGACCTCACCCCTCCACTTT.

The J gene is TRBJ2-3, the V gene TRBV28; 11 bases line up with TRBD2. There are 16 residues in the CDR3. Germline assignment: CDR1 MDHEN and CDR2 SYDVKM. V shed 3 bases and J 6 bases; nucleotides not matched to a gene: 8. The CDR3 DNA follows: TGTGCCAGCAGTTTGGGACTAGCGGCACAATTGGATACGCAGTATTTT. This codes for CASSLGLAAQLDTQYF.

J is TRBJ1-2 and V is TRBV5-1; TRBD1 is a possible D gene (5 bases). The CDR3 extends over 16 amino acids. Per germline, CDR1 SGHRS and CDR2 YFSETQ. V was pared by 1 base and J by 1 base, with 14 bases between. CDR3: CASSLTGFKDNYGYTF. The CDR3 DNA reads as TGCGCCAGCAGCTTGACAGGTTTTAAGGATAACTATGGCTACACCTTC.

This clone was seen just once. The chain carries TRBV5-4 and TRBJ2-3; TRBD1 matches at 7 bases. The length of the CDR3 is 16 residues. CDR1 and CDR2 from the germline V gene are SGHNT and YYREEE (reference sequence). Unmatched junction bases numbered 9, after V lost 4 bases and J lost 1 base. CDR3 residues: CASSPIDRVGTDTQYF. The CDR3 coding sequence is TGTGCCAGCAGCCCAATCGACAGGGTCGGCACAGATACGCAGTATTTT. Complete variable domain (other parts from reference TRBV5-4 and TRBJ2-3): ETGVTQSPTHLIKTRGQQVTLRCSSQSGHNTVSWYQQALGQGPQFIFQYYREEENGRGNFPPRFSGLQFPNYSSELNVNALELDDSALYLCASSPIDRVGTDTQYFGPGTRLTVL.

The V gene is TRBV27, the J gene TRBJ2-7; weak D call: TRBD2 (5 bases). Trimming shortened V by 4 bases and J by 3 bases, and 16 bases separated the two germline ends. The germline V gene has CDR1 MNHEY and CDR2 SMNVEV (reference sequence). The CDR3 has 15 residues. Here the CDR3 DNA reads TGTGCCAGCAGTTACGGTGATGGGGAGAACTACGAGCAGTACTTC. Protein: CASSYGDGENYEQYF.

This rearrangement joins TRBV11-2 to TRBJ1-1; the match to TRBD1 covers 7 bases. The CDR3 sequence is 15 residues long. Germline V lookup: CDR1 SGHAT, CDR2 FQNNGV. Germline trimming cut 5 bases from V and 0 bases from J; bases unmatched to any gene: 6. This CDR3 reads CASSQGQTMNTEAFF. CDR3 DNA: TGTGCCAGCAGCCAGGGACAGACTATGAACACTGAAGCTTTCTTT.

The rearrangement links TRBV6-1 to TRBJ1-2; no firm D call. Between the trimmed V and J ends, which lost 0 bases and 5 bases, there was a span of 16 bases. This CDR3 has 16 amino acids. The germline V gene encodes CDR1 MNHNS and CDR2 SASEGT. CDR3: CASSEAPRVSRYGYTF. The CDR3 coding sequence is TGTGCCAGCAGTGAAGCTCCGAGAGTCTCTAGGTATGGCTACACCTTC.

The chain couples TRBV20-1 to TRBJ1-2; TRBD1 aligns across 9 bases. Unmatched junction bases numbered 2, after V lost 6 bases and J lost 6 bases. Germline V gives CDR1 DFQATT, CDR2 SNEGSKA (reference sequence). This CDR3 contains 11 residues. The CDR3: CSATGGDGYTF. CDR3 DNA sequence: TGCAGTGCGACAGGGGGAGATGGCTACACCTTC.

This clone has a single count. This chain links TRBV5-4 with TRBJ1-3; D remains unclear. Germline values: CDR1 SGHNT, CDR2 YYREEE (reference sequence). Trimming took 4 bases from V and 4 from J, leaving 9 bases between them. The CDR3 totals 13 residues. CDR3 loop: CASSSGQGNTIYF. CDR3 sequence (DNA): TGTGCCAGCAGCAGCGGGCAGGGAAACACCATATATTTT.

The rearrangement links TRBV30 to TRBJ1-4, with 7 bases fitting TRBD1. Trimming cost V 8 bases and J 4 bases; bases outside gene matches: 10. CDR3 size: 14 residues. From germline, CDR1 is GTSNPN and CDR2 SVGIG (reference sequence). The DNA of the CDR3 is TGTGCCGTGGACAGGAGAGTCCGTAATGAAAAACTGTTTTTT. Its translation is CAVDRRVRNEKLFF.

The rearrangement uses TRBV25-1 and TRBJ2-5, with D maybe TRBD2 (7 bases). Trimming removed 2 bases at V and 5 bases at J, with 12 bases between. Germline CDR1 and CDR2: MGHDK and SYGVNS. The CDR3 covers 14 residues. In DNA form, the CDR3 reads TGTGCCAGCAGTGAAAGGGGGGGTGACGAGACCCAGTACTTC. It codes for CASSERGGDETQYF.

J is TRBJ2-2 and V is TRBV9, with 8 bases lining up with TRBD2. Losses at the gene ends were 4 bases for V and 3 bases for J; bases not matched to a gene: 5. This CDR3 has 15 residues. Germline loops: CDR1 SGDLS, CDR2 YYNGEE. The CDR3 loop reads CASSPGGAHTGELFF. The CDR3 DNA is TGTGCCAGCAGCCCGGGGGGGGCCCACACCGGGGAGCTGTTTTTT.

The V gene is TRBV18, the J gene TRBJ1-1, with TRBD1 identical over 9 bases. The V gene's germline CDR1 is KGHSH and CDR2 LQKENI. The trim removed 3 bases at V and 5 bases at J, leaving 16 bases unmatched. The CDR3 is 18 residues long. The CDR3 loop is CASSPNGQGSVTTTEAFF. CDR3 DNA sequence: TGTGCCAGCTCACCTAATGGACAGGGGTCAGTCACTACGACTGAAGCTTTCTTT.

This clone was detected once. This chain links TRBV27 with TRBJ2-3, with 9 bases lining up with TRBD1. The CDR3 totals 15 residues. The V gene's germline CDR1 is MNHEY and CDR2 SMNVEV (reference sequence). V shed 3 bases and J 3 bases; nucleotides not matched to a gene: 4. The CDR3 bases are TGTGCCAGCAGTTTTGGACAGGGGAATACAGATACGCAGTATTTT. Translating it yields CASSFGQGNTDTQYF.

This chain connects TRBV6-4 to TRBJ1-2; 11 nucleotides agree with TRBD1. The CDR3 spans 15 residues. The V gene end was trimmed by 6 bases and the J gene end by 6 bases; junction bases not matched to a gene: 9. Germline V gene data show CDR1 as MRHNA and CDR2 as SNTAGT. Here the CDR3 DNA reads TGTGCCAGCAGCGCCGGGACAGGGGGAGAGAATGGCTACACCTTC. This sequence encodes CASSAGTGGENGYTF.